The rows below give T cell receptor beta chains drawn from one sample of a study of OX40 agonist ivuxolimab in advanced cancers. The table came from immunoSEQ multiplex PCR; TCRdb's copy has only in-frame clones and leaves some out. The sample has over 13,000 clones; about three quarters are singletons. The sequencing here drew on CD4+ or CD8+ T cells sorted from blood, taken in a trial of the OX40 agonist ivuxolimab. The receptors originated from an adult with an advanced solid tumor such as melanoma, head and neck, liver or kidney cancer. Both conserved end residues are part of each CDR3. Each record gives: D gene, J gene, V gene, clone size, CDR3 protein. A D gene is named only where the DNA matches it firmly. Not all rows give a size; the values are once, few, many and, for expanded clones, a class.

D gene: -
J gene: TRBJ2-7
V gene: TRBV10-2
clone size: -
CDR3 protein: CATTGGDRANEQYF

D gene: -
J gene: TRBJ2-2
V gene: TRBV27
clone size: -
CDR3 protein: CASSLSAGELFF

D gene: TRBD1
J gene: TRBJ2-7
V gene: TRBV6-5
clone size: once
CDR3 protein: CATQVGTGVIYEQYF

D gene: -
J gene: TRBJ2-3
V gene: TRBV2
clone size: -
CDR3 protein: CASTKLSGSTDTQYF

D gene: -
J gene: TRBJ2-7
V gene: TRBV6-1
clone size: few
CDR3 protein: CASSEGDPYEQYF

D gene: -
J gene: TRBJ2-1
V gene: TRBV7-8
clone size: -
CDR3 protein: CASSFLAVSYNEQFF

D gene: TRBD1
J gene: TRBJ1-2
V gene: TRBV4-1
clone size: -
CDR3 protein: CASSLTTQGGDYGYTF

D gene: -
J gene: TRBJ2-7
V gene: TRBV30
clone size: -
CDR3 protein: CASTPGSSYEQYF

D gene: -
J gene: TRBJ2-1
V gene: TRBV7-6
clone size: -
CDR3 protein: CASSLYQAGVSYNEQFF

D gene: -
J gene: TRBJ2-7
V gene: TRBV2
clone size: -
CDR3 protein: CASSVNLSGDVYEQYF

D gene: -
J gene: TRBJ1-2
V gene: TRBV2
clone size: few
CDR3 protein: CASSELQGYYGYTF

D gene: TRBD2
J gene: TRBJ2-7
V gene: TRBV7-9
clone size: -
CDR3 protein: CASSSPPAGGYEQYF

D gene: TRBD1
J gene: TRBJ2-7
V gene: TRBV19
clone size: -
CDR3 protein: CASSISTGGHYEQYF

D gene: -
J gene: TRBJ2-1
V gene: TRBV28
clone size: -
CDR3 protein: CASSLIQSSYNEQFF

D gene: -
J gene: TRBJ1-1
V gene: TRBV19
clone size: -
CDR3 protein: CASSTPTGNTEAFF

D gene: -
J gene: TRBJ2-1
V gene: TRBV7-9
clone size: once
CDR3 protein: CASSFGFSYNEQFF

D gene: -
J gene: TRBJ2-7
V gene: TRBV7-9
clone size: -
CDR3 protein: CASSTSGVRHEQYF

D gene: TRBD1
J gene: TRBJ1-5
V gene: TRBV27
clone size: -
CDR3 protein: CASRRTGANQPQHF

D gene: TRBD2
J gene: TRBJ2-2
V gene: TRBV4-1
clone size: -
CDR3 protein: CASSQDVAGGLTGELFF

D gene: TRBD2
J gene: TRBJ2-3
V gene: TRBV9
clone size: -
CDR3 protein: CASSVTGLAGGTDTQYF

D gene: -
J gene: TRBJ2-1
V gene: TRBV30
clone size: -
CDR3 protein: CAWSWVGTPYNEQFF

D gene: TRBD2
J gene: TRBJ2-2
V gene: TRBV27
clone size: -
CDR3 protein: CASRLIAGANTGELFF

D gene: -
J gene: TRBJ2-1
V gene: TRBV2
clone size: -
CDR3 protein: CASSDRGFGNEQFF

D gene: -
J gene: TRBJ1-1
V gene: TRBV6-5
clone size: -
CDR3 protein: CASSGGRDAFF

D gene: TRBD2
J gene: TRBJ2-1
V gene: TRBV6-6
clone size: -
CDR3 protein: CASSSGGLAGVEQFF

D gene: TRBD1
J gene: TRBJ2-7
V gene: TRBV29-1
clone size: -
CDR3 protein: CSVRQGTVTYEQYF

D gene: TRBD2
J gene: TRBJ2-3
V gene: TRBV5-1
clone size: -
CDR3 protein: CASSPGLAGGTDTQYF

D gene: -
J gene: TRBJ1-1
V gene: TRBV19
clone size: -
CDR3 protein: CASSIQGWDTEAFF

D gene: -
J gene: TRBJ2-1
V gene: TRBV5-1
clone size: few
CDR3 protein: CASKTGNVDNEQFF

D gene: TRBD2
J gene: TRBJ2-7
V gene: TRBV4-1
clone size: -
CDR3 protein: CASSQGPTGGSHEQYF

D gene: TRBD2
J gene: TRBJ2-1
V gene: TRBV4-1
clone size: -
CDR3 protein: CASSSGGASVKDEQFF

D gene: -
J gene: TRBJ2-1
V gene: TRBV7-9
clone size: -
CDR3 protein: CASSLAASVMYAEQFF

D gene: TRBD1
J gene: TRBJ2-1
V gene: TRBV5-1
clone size: -
CDR3 protein: CASSAYRGHEQFF

D gene: -
J gene: TRBJ2-3
V gene: TRBV7-8
clone size: -
CDR3 protein: CASSQNSDTQYF

D gene: TRBD2
J gene: TRBJ2-1
V gene: TRBV29-1
clone size: -
CDR3 protein: CSVVTSGSIRIYNEQFF